This T cell receptor beta chain stems from a study of cytomegalovirus exposure and HLA in healthy donors. Study details: Sequencing of around 200 million T cells in an earlier analysis found 95 million to 120 million unique TCR beta sequences. Points from the study as a whole: Further analysis, carried out later, found HLA-associated TCR beta chains more clonally expanded than equally common other chains. Accounts indicate the classifier identified cytomegalovirus status with strong specificity and sensitivity. CMV serostatus was the sole immune exposure data available.

Trimming cost V 1 base and J 7 bases, with 5 bases left between them. This CDR3 is 13 amino acids long. Germline V gene data show CDR1 as SEHNR and CDR2 as FQNEAQ (reference sequence). The study ran its PCR with 60 Vbeta and 13 Jbeta primers. The data were produced by immunoSEQ multiplex PCR, yet TCRdb's version contains in-frame clones alone and is incomplete. Of roughly 130,000 clones in the sample, roughly 80% were seen once. This clone turned up a few times. Its antigen remains unknown. The sample was PBMCs. This TCR was sampled from a middle-aged woman in good health and CMV-seropositive. This sequence joins TRBV7-9 and TRBJ1-6, with unresolved D. Written as DNA, the CDR3 is TGTGCCAGCAGCTTAGACGGGAATTCACCCCTCCACTTT. Its translation is CASSLDGNSPLHF.